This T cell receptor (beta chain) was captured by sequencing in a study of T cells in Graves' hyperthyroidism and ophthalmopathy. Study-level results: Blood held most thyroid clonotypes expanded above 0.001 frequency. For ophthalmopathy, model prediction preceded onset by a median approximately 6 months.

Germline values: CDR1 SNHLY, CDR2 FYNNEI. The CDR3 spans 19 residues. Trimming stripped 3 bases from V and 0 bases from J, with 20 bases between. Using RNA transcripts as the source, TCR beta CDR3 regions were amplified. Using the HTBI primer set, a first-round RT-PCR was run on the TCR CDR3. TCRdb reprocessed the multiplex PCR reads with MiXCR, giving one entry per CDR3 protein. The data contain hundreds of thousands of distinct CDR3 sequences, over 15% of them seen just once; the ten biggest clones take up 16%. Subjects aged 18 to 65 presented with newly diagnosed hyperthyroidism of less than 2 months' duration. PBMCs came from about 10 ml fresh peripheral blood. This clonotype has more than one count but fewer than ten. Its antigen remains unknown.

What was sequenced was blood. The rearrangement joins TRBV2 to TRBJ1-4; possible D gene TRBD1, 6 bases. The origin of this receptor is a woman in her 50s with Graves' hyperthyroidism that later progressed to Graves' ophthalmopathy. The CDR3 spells CASSDSSYTGFSTNEKLFF. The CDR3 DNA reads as TGTGCCAGCAGTGACTCAAGTTATACAGGGTTCTCAACTAATGAAAAACTGTTTTTT.